The 27 T cell receptor beta chains below come from one sample, sequenced in a study of blood T cell repertoires in COVID-19. Sequenced by immunoSEQ multiplex PCR; TCRdb stores in-frame clones only, minus some. This sample has under 200,000 clones, with about 88% found just once. The sequenced sample consisted of peripheral blood. These receptors were collected from a man aged 18-30 years with acute or convalescent COVID-19.

The rearrangement links TRBV4-2 to TRBJ1-6; 7 bases fit TRBD1. This CDR3 region has 19 residues. Germline V gives CDR1 LGHNA, CDR2 YNFKEQ. Trimming at V came to 4 bases and at J to 3 bases, leaving 15 bases not matched to a gene. The DNA of the CDR3 is TGTGCCAGCAGCCCTAGACAGCGAACAGGGGCAAACTATAATTCACCCCTCCACTTT. The encoded protein is CASSPRQRTGANYNSPLHF.

In this sample, this clone turned up a few times. J is TRBJ1-2 and V is TRBV11-2; 8 bases are a match to TRBD1. The CDR3 length is 14 residues. With 4 bases clipped from V and 4 bases from J, the junction kept 5 bases outside the gene matches. Looked up from germline, CDR1 is SGHAT and CDR2 is FQNNGV. For the CDR3, the DNA is TGTGCCAGCAGCTCAGGACAGGGCGGCTATGGCTACACCTTC. Translated: CASSSGQGGYGYTF.

This clone has just one count. This sample also contains other DNA sequences that code for the same CDR3. This chain uses TRBV27 with TRBJ1-5; weak D call: TRBD1 (5 bases). The length of the CDR3 is 13 residues. CDR1 and CDR2 (germline): MNHEY, SMNVEV (reference sequence). V gave up 2 bases and J gave up 4 bases, with 6 bases separating them. CDR3 region: CASSLRGNQPQHF. For the CDR3, the DNA is TGTGCCAGCAGTTTAAGGGGAAATCAGCCCCAGCATTTT.

The chain recombines TRBV27 with TRBJ1-5; D unresolved. The CDR3 has 14 residues. Germline-derived CDR1 and CDR2 are MNHEY and SMNVEV (reference sequence). The V and J ends lost 5 bases and 10 bases respectively, with 18 bases between them. The CDR3 DNA sequence: TGTGCCAGCAGTCCTGGAGCGGAATTCTTTCCCCAGCATTTT. It encodes CASSPGAEFFPQHF.

The chain combines TRBV5-1 with TRBJ2-3; 7 bases line up with TRBD1. The CDR3 sequence is 13 residues long. The V gene end was trimmed by 3 bases and the J gene end by 5 bases; junction bases not matched to a gene: 3. Germline V gives CDR1 SGHRS, CDR2 YFSETQ. The CDR3 DNA follows: TGCGCCAGCAGCTCGGGACAGTTAGATACGCAGTATTTT. This sequence encodes CASSSGQLDTQYF.

This chain links TRBV30 with TRBJ2-1, with 12 bases matching TRBD2. The germline V gene has CDR1 GTSNPN and CDR2 SVGIG (reference sequence). Trimming took 3 bases from V and 6 from J; bases not matched to a gene: 6. The CDR3 length is 15 residues. The DNA of the CDR3 is TGTGCCTGGAGCAGAAGACTAGCGGGGGTCAATGAGCAGTTCTTC. Its protein product is CAWSRRLAGVNEQFF. Full variable domain (rest looked up from reference TRBV30 and TRBJ2-1): SQTIHQWPATLVQPVGSPLSLECTVEGTSNPNLYWYRQAAGRGLQLLFYSVGIGQISSEVPQNLSASRPQDRQFILSSKKLLLSDSGFYLCAWSRRLAGVNEQFFGPGTRLTVL.

The J gene is TRBJ1-4, the V gene TRBV7-9; TRBD1 matches 7 bases. This CDR3 comprises 14 residues. Germline V gives CDR1 SEHNR, CDR2 FQNEAQ (reference sequence). Trimming took 5 bases from V and 5 from J; bases not matched to a gene: 5. CDR3 sequence (DNA): TGTGCCAGCAGCGCTGGACAGGCGAATGAAAAACTGTTTTTT. Residues: CASSAGQANEKLFF.

The rearrangement joins TRBV7-2 to TRBJ2-3; 9 bases are shared with TRBD2. The CDR3 has 16 residues. Germline V gene lookup returns CDR1 SGHTA and CDR2 FQGNSA. J was trimmed by 5 bases and V by 1 base; bases with no gene match: 7. CDR3 coding DNA: TGTGCCAGCAGCTTAGGCGTTAGCGGGGGTATAGATACGCAGTATTTT. Amino acids: CASSLGVSGGIDTQYF.

The chain is built from TRBV7-8 and TRBJ2-5; TRBD1 might be the D (5 bases). The CDR3 runs to 15 residues. Per the germline V gene, CDR1 is SGHVS and CDR2 is FQNEAQ. V was trimmed by 4 bases and J by 1 base, leaving 13 bases between them. This CDR3 is CASSSRVGSQETQYF. The CDR3 nucleotides read TGTGCCAGCAGCTCCAGGGTGGGGTCCCAAGAGACCCAGTACTTC.

This chain connects TRBV6-4 to TRBJ2-2, with D possibly being TRBD1 (5 bases). Germline values: CDR1 MRHNA, CDR2 SNTAGT. Trimming left V 1 base short and J 4 bases short, with 7 bases between. The CDR3 runs to 14 residues. CDR3 loop: CASSDLGVTGELFF. The DNA of the CDR3 is TGTGCCAGCAGTGACTTAGGGGTCACCGGGGAGCTGTTTTTT.

There are a few counts of this clone. This chain joins TRBV2 and TRBJ1-6; 8 bases fit TRBD1. This CDR3 region has 18 residues. The J segment lost 2 bases and the V segment lost 6 bases, leaving 12 bases of the junction unmatched. CDR1 and CDR2 from the germline V gene are SNHLY and FYNNEI. The CDR3 DNA sequence: TGTGCCAGCAGAGGACAGGGTCCGATTATTACCTATAATTCACCCCTCCACTTT. It is translated as CASRGQGPIITYNSPLHF. Together with reference TRBV2 and TRBJ1-6, the CDR3 gives the full variable domain: EPEVTQTPSHQVTQMGQEVILRCVPISNHLYFYWYRQILGQKVEFLVSFYNNEISEKSEIFDDQFSVERPDGSNFTLKIRSTKLEDSAMYFCASRGQGPIITYNSPLHFGNGTRLTVT.

In DNA form, the CDR3 reads TGTGCCACCAGCAGCGGGGGGGCCTATGGCTACACCTTC. Its protein product is CATSSGGAYGYTF. The rearrangement joins TRBV15 to TRBJ1-2, with TRBD1 as a possible D gene (6 bases). Trimming stripped 3 bases from V and 4 bases from J, with 9 bases between. Germline values: CDR1 LNHNV, CDR2 YYDKDF (reference sequence). The CDR3 runs 13 residues.

V usage is TRBV5-4 and J usage is TRBJ2-7, with a possible D match to TRBD2 (5 bases). Trimming took 4 bases from V and 6 from J, leaving 11 bases between them. The CDR3 consists of 12 residues. The germline V gene encodes CDR1 SGHNT and CDR2 YYREEE (reference sequence). This chain's CDR3 is CASSRGTREQYF. In nucleotides, the CDR3 is TGTGCCAGCAGCCGGGGTACGCGCGAGCAGTACTTC. Full variable domain (remainder filled in from reference TRBV5-4 and TRBJ2-7): ETGVTQSPTHLIKTRGQQVTLRCSSQSGHNTVSWYQQALGQGPQFIFQYYREEENGRGNFPPRFSGLQFPNYSSELNVNALELDDSALYLCASSRGTREQYFGPGTRLTVT.

The chain uses TRBV28 and TRBJ1-3; D might be TRBD1 (5 bases). The germline V gene encodes CDR1 MDHEN and CDR2 SYDVKM. The CDR3 has 13 amino acids. Trimming removed 10 bases at V and 3 bases at J, with 13 bases between. DNA for the CDR3: TGTGCCATCGATAAGGGGAATGGAAACACCATATATTTT. This sequence encodes CAIDKGNGNTIYF.

V usage is TRBV7-9 and J usage is TRBJ2-1; 9 bases match TRBD2. V was pared by 2 bases and J by 4 bases, with 12 bases of the junction left unmatched. CDR1 and CDR2 from the germline V gene are SEHNR and FQNEAQ (reference sequence). The CDR3 has 18 residues. CDR3 in amino acids: CASSLTRVLAGPYNEQFF. CDR3 nucleotides: TGTGCCAGCAGCTTAACCCGGGTTCTAGCGGGGCCTTACAATGAGCAGTTCTTC.

DNA for the CDR3: TGTGCCAGTAGTAGTAGTGGCGGGGAGCTGTTTTTT. This encodes CASSSSGGELFF. This chain joins TRBV19 and TRBJ2-2; no firm D call. The germline V gene has CDR1 LNHDA and CDR2 SQIVND (reference sequence). V gave up 4 bases and J gave up 7 bases, with 7 bases separating them. The CDR3 totals 12 residues. The variable domain in full, with the rest retrieved from reference TRBV19 and TRBJ2-2, is DGGITQSPKYLFRKEGQNVTLSCEQNLNHDAMYWYRQDPGQGLRLIYYSQIVNDFQKGDIAEGYSVSREKKESFPLTVTSAQKNPTAFYLCASSSSGGELFFGEGSRLTVL.

This chain uses TRBV11-2 with TRBJ2-7, with a possible D match to TRBD2 (5 bases). V shed 5 bases and J shed 3 bases, with 14 bases lying between them. CDR1 and CDR2 from the germline V gene are SGHAT and FQNNGV. CDR3 length equals 14 residues. In DNA form, the CDR3 reads TGTGCCAGCAGCCACGGACTGAGCTTCTACGAGCAGTACTTC. This codes for CASSHGLSFYEQYF.

The chain combines TRBV4-1 with TRBJ1-3; unclear D gene. V lost 6 bases, J lost 3 bases, and 24 bases lay in between. This CDR3 has 18 residues. CDR1 MGHRA and CDR2 YSYEKL come from the germline V gene. The CDR3 is CASSLKLSTPLNGNTIYF. CDR3 DNA: TGCGCCAGCAGTCTCAAACTATCCACACCGTTAAATGGAAACACCATATATTTT.

The gene calls are TRBV19 and TRBJ2-1; 9 bases are shared with TRBD1. Germline trimming cut 6 bases from V and 7 bases from J; bases unmatched to any gene: 7. The CDR3 loop spans 14 amino acids. Germline V CDR1 and CDR2: LNHDA, SQIVND (reference sequence). CDR3 nucleotides: TGTGCCAGTAGCCCGGACAGGGGTTTGAATGAGCAGTTCTTC. Its translation is CASSPDRGLNEQFF.

The chain links TRBV11-2 to TRBJ1-6; D may be TRBD1 (5 bases). This CDR3 has 15 amino acids. Deletions cut 2 bases from V and 6 bases from J, with 11 bases between. Germline loops: CDR1 SGHAT, CDR2 FQNNGV. This chain's CDR3 is CASSLNRQSNSPLHF. CDR3 nucleotides: TGTGCCAGCAGCTTAAATCGACAGAGTAATTCACCCCTCCACTTT.

This chain connects TRBV25-1 to TRBJ1-1, with 8 nucleotides matching TRBD1. J gave up 4 bases and V 7 bases, and 2 bases lay outside the gene matches. This CDR3 has 12 amino acids. Looked up from germline, CDR1 is MGHDK and CDR2 is SYGVNS. CDR3 bases: TGTGCCAGCACCGACAGGGGCACTGAAGCTTTCTTT. This sequence encodes CASTDRGTEAFF.

This clone turned up a few times. Here the CDR3 DNA reads TGTGCCAGCAAAAAATTGACAGGGGCTCAGCCCCAGCATTTT. It translates to CASKKLTGAQPQHF. This chain uses TRBV25-1 with TRBJ1-5, with 8 bases identical to TRBD1. CDR3 length: 14 residues. The V gene's germline CDR1 is MGHDK and CDR2 SYGVNS. The J segment lost 6 bases and the V segment lost 7 bases, leaving 8 bases of the junction unmatched.

The CDR3 spells CASSESRYEQYF. CDR3 nucleotides: TGTGCCAGCAGTGAATCCCGGTACGAGCAGTACTTC. This rearrangement joins TRBV25-1 to TRBJ2-7; D unclear. V was shortened by 1 base and J by 4 bases, with 5 bases between the two germline ends. The germline V gene has CDR1 MGHDK and CDR2 SYGVNS. There are 12 residues in the CDR3.

This clone appeared a single time. The chain links TRBV7-2 to TRBJ2-3; tentatively, D is TRBD1 (6 bases). V lost 4 bases and J 0 bases, leaving 11 bases between the germline ends. CDR1 is SGHTA, CDR2 FQGNSA, per germline. CDR3 length equals 15 residues. The CDR3 DNA reads as TGTGCCAGCAGCTCCTGGACAGATAGCACAGATACGCAGTATTTT. The encoded protein is CASSSWTDSTDTQYF.

The chain joins TRBV7-3 to TRBJ1-6; no reliable D call. V was shortened by 0 bases and J by 11 bases, with 8 bases between the two germline ends. The CDR3 contains 13 residues. Germline V lookup: CDR1 SGHTA, CDR2 FQGTGA. The CDR3 reads CASSLTASAPLHF. CDR3 in DNA: TGTGCCAGCAGCTTAACGGCCTCCGCACCCCTCCACTTT.

V is TRBV4-2 and J is TRBJ2-3; 7 bases are shared with TRBD1. With V trimmed by 0 bases and J by 5 bases, 5 bases remained unmatched. Looked up from germline, CDR1 is LGHNA and CDR2 is YNFKEQ. CDR3 size: 15 residues. CDR3 sequence (DNA): TGTGCCAGCAGCCAAGATGGGCAGGGGGTAGATACGCAGTATTTT. Translated: CASSQDGQGVDTQYF.

The chain is built from TRBV27 and TRBJ1-6, with D unclear. Germline CDR1 is MNHEY and CDR2 is SMNVEV (reference sequence). The V end lost 5 bases, the J end lost 5 bases, and 19 bases lay between the germline ends. The CDR3 sequence is 17 residues long. Here the CDR3 DNA reads TGTGCCAGCAGTGGCAAGGTTTTCGGGGTTAATAATTCACCCCTCCACTTT. This codes for CASSGKVFGVNNSPLHF.